A selection of T cell receptor beta chains follows, all from one sample in a study of blood T cells in healthy people across ages. TCRdb re-called the 5' RACE reads through MiXCR, storing one row per CDR3 protein. The sample has hundreds of thousands of distinct CDR3 sequences; less than 45% are singletons. Input material: blood. The receptors here all came from a man at least 80 years old in good health. The CDR3 runs from the conserved cysteine through the conserved F or W. The order of the fields is J gene, V gene, clone size, D gene, CDR3 protein, CDR3 DNA. A D gene is named only where the DNA matches it firmly. Clone size is given for some rows only: seen once, a few or many times, or a class if the clone is expanded.

J gene: TRBJ2-3; V gene: TRBV7-2; clone size: -; D gene: -; CDR3 protein: CASSLAYRNTDTQYF; CDR3 DNA: TGTGCCAGCAGCTTAGCGTATAGGAACACAGATACGCAGTATTTT
J gene: TRBJ1-1; V gene: TRBV5-1; clone size: -; D gene: -; CDR3 protein: CASSPGRLTNTEAFF; CDR3 DNA: TGCGCCAGCAGCCCCGGACGATTGACTAACACTGAAGCTTTCTTT
J gene: TRBJ1-1; V gene: TRBV6-2/TRBV6-3; clone size: -; D gene: -; CDR3 protein: CASSDEGVSTEAFF; CDR3 DNA: TGTGCCAGCAGTGACGAGGGGGTCTCAACTGAAGCTTTCTTT
J gene: TRBJ2-6; V gene: TRBV6-5; clone size: once; D gene: -; CDR3 protein: CVSRRGAGANVLTF; CDR3 DNA: TGTGTCAGCCGCAGGGGAGCTGGGGCCAACGTCCTGACTTTC
J gene: TRBJ2-7; V gene: TRBV29-1; clone size: few; D gene: TRBD1; CDR3 protein: CSVAWTGDEQYF; CDR3 DNA: TGCAGCGTCGCCTGGACAGGGGACGAGCAGTACTTC
J gene: TRBJ2-5; V gene: TRBV25-1; clone size: few; D gene: TRBD2; CDR3 protein: CASKAVLADQETQYF; CDR3 DNA: TGTGCCAGCAAGGCGGTGCTAGCGGACCAAGAGACCCAGTACTTC
J gene: TRBJ2-7; V gene: TRBV9; clone size: -; D gene: TRBD1; CDR3 protein: CASSVGPTGLQGTYEQYF; CDR3 DNA: TGTGCCAGCAGCGTAGGCCCCACCGGCCTACAGGGGACCTACGAGCAGTACTTC
J gene: TRBJ2-5; V gene: TRBV15; clone size: many; D gene: -; CDR3 protein: CATSRGGGPGDNEQYF; CDR3 DNA: TGTGCCACCAGCAGAGGGGGAGGGCCCGGGGACAATGAGCAGTACTTC
J gene: TRBJ2-7; V gene: TRBV5-6; clone size: many; D gene: -; CDR3 protein: CASSSGTLYEQYF; CDR3 DNA: TGTGCCAGCAGCTCCGGGACCCTCTACGAGCAGTACTTC
J gene: TRBJ2-7; V gene: TRBV6-5; clone size: -; D gene: -; CDR3 protein: CASSYSRVGGILPYEQYF; CDR3 DNA: TGTGCCAGCAGTTACTCGAGAGTAGGCGGGATCCTCCCCTACGAGCAGTACTTC
J gene: TRBJ2-3; V gene: TRBV11-2; clone size: -; D gene: TRBD1; CDR3 protein: CASSPRTGGSTGTQYF; CDR3 DNA: TGTGCCAGCAGCCCGCGGACAGGGGGGAGCACAGGTACGCAGTATTTT
J gene: TRBJ2-7; V gene: TRBV27; clone size: -; D gene: -; CDR3 protein: CASGVTRTGAYEQYF; CDR3 DNA: TGTGCCAGCGGGGTGACCAGGACGGGGGCCTACGAGCAGTACTTC
J gene: TRBJ2-7; V gene: TRBV12-3/TRBV12-4; clone size: few; D gene: TRBD1; CDR3 protein: CASSLETGITYEQYF; CDR3 DNA: TGTGCCAGCAGTTTAGAGACAGGGATAACTTACGAGCAGTACTTC
J gene: TRBJ2-7; V gene: TRBV20-1; clone size: few; D gene: -; CDR3 protein: CSASLLAALVHEQYF; CDR3 DNA: TGCAGTGCTAGCCTTCTAGCAGCCCTTGTCCACGAGCAGTACTTC
J gene: TRBJ1-3; V gene: TRBV3-1; clone size: -; D gene: -; CDR3 protein: CASSQSRTAGNTIYF; CDR3 DNA: TGTGCCAGCAGCCAAAGCCGGACAGCTGGAAACACCATATATTTT
J gene: TRBJ2-3; V gene: TRBV6-2/TRBV6-3; clone size: -; D gene: -; CDR3 protein: CASSPSTSTDTQYF; CDR3 DNA: TGTGCCAGCAGTCCAAGTACTAGCACAGATACGCAGTATTTT
J gene: TRBJ1-5; V gene: TRBV12-3/TRBV12-4; clone size: -; D gene: -; CDR3 protein: CASSSAGTNQPQHF; CDR3 DNA: TGTGCCAGCAGTTCGGCAGGGACAAATCAGCCCCAGCATTTT
J gene: TRBJ2-3; V gene: TRBV5-6; clone size: few; D gene: TRBD1; CDR3 protein: CASSGGTGWSQDTQYF; CDR3 DNA: TGTGCCAGCAGCGGAGGGACAGGGTGGAGTCAAGATACGCAGTATTTT
J gene: TRBJ2-1; V gene: TRBV6-2/TRBV6-3; clone size: few; D gene: -; CDR3 protein: CASTSWPSRGSEQFF; CDR3 DNA: TGTGCCAGCACTTCATGGCCTAGCAGAGGGAGTGAGCAGTTCTTC
J gene: TRBJ2-1; V gene: TRBV7-3; clone size: few; D gene: -; CDR3 protein: CASSPGGGSSYNEQFF; CDR3 DNA: TGTGCCAGCAGCCCGGGTGGGGGAAGCTCCTACAATGAGCAGTTCTTC
J gene: TRBJ1-1; V gene: TRBV7-8; clone size: -; D gene: -; CDR3 protein: CASSSGPPNTEAFF; CDR3 DNA: TGTGCCAGCAGCTCGGGGCCGCCGAACACTGAAGCTTTCTTT
J gene: TRBJ1-2; V gene: TRBV9; clone size: few; D gene: TRBD1; CDR3 protein: CASSPRTGSPGYTF; CDR3 DNA: TGTGCCAGCAGCCCCCGGACAGGGTCCCCTGGCTACACCTTC
J gene: TRBJ2-1; V gene: TRBV4-1; clone size: few; D gene: TRBD2; CDR3 protein: CASSQETAAGVSNEQFF; CDR3 DNA: TGCGCCAGCAGCCAAGAAACGGCAGCGGGGGTAAGCAATGAGCAGTTCTTC
J gene: TRBJ1-5; V gene: TRBV6-2/TRBV6-3; clone size: -; D gene: -; CDR3 protein: CASRTPYGSNQPQHF; CDR3 DNA: TGTGCCAGCAGGACCCCCTACGGTAGCAATCAGCCCCAGCATTTT
J gene: TRBJ2-5; V gene: TRBV12-3/TRBV12-4; clone size: -; D gene: -; CDR3 protein: CASSSWNGGQETQYF; CDR3 DNA: TGTGCCAGCAGCTCCTGGAACGGGGGACAAGAGACCCAGTACTTC
J gene: TRBJ2-7; V gene: TRBV2; clone size: -; D gene: -; CDR3 protein: CASGDRPDYEQYF; CDR3 DNA: TGTGCCAGCGGCGACAGGCCCGACTACGAGCAGTACTTC
J gene: TRBJ1-4; V gene: TRBV28; clone size: -; D gene: -; CDR3 protein: CASSLKGALGSNEKLFF; CDR3 DNA: TGTGCCAGCAGTTTAAAAGGGGCCCTGGGGAGTAATGAAAAACTGTTTTTT
J gene: TRBJ1-6; V gene: TRBV7-2; clone size: -; D gene: -; CDR3 protein: CASSFWASPLHF; CDR3 DNA: TGTGCCAGCAGCTTTTGGGCTTCACCCCTCCACTTT
J gene: TRBJ1-2; V gene: TRBV29-1; clone size: -; D gene: TRBD1; CDR3 protein: CSGGTGRSYTF; CDR3 DNA: TGCAGCGGTGGGACAGGCAGGAGCTACACCTTC
J gene: TRBJ2-3; V gene: TRBV4-1; clone size: -; D gene: TRBD2; CDR3 protein: CASSPRRGGRSTDTQYF; CDR3 DNA: TGCGCCAGCAGCCCCCGCCGGGGCGGGAGAAGCACAGATACGCAGTATTTT
J gene: TRBJ2-7; V gene: TRBV6-2/TRBV6-3; clone size: -; D gene: TRBD1; CDR3 protein: CASSPPGGSYNEQYF; CDR3 DNA: TGTGCCAGCAGTCCACCAGGGGGATCCTACAATGAGCAGTACTTC
J gene: TRBJ2-5; V gene: TRBV29-1; clone size: -; D gene: -; CDR3 protein: CSAQDNEQYF; CDR3 DNA: TGCAGCGCACAGGACAATGAGCAGTACTTC
J gene: TRBJ2-7; V gene: TRBV7-2; clone size: -; D gene: TRBD2; CDR3 protein: CASSPGLAGGTPYEQYF; CDR3 DNA: TGTGCCAGCAGCCCGGGACTAGCGGGAGGGACCCCCTACGAGCAGTACTTC
J gene: TRBJ1-6; V gene: TRBV20-1; clone size: -; D gene: TRBD1; CDR3 protein: CSARVQGALWESPLHF; CDR3 DNA: TGCAGTGCTAGAGTGCAGGGGGCCCTGTGGGAATCACCCCTCCACTTT
J gene: TRBJ2-5; V gene: TRBV28; clone size: -; D gene: TRBD1; CDR3 protein: CASSPRTGMMETQYF; CDR3 DNA: TGTGCCAGCAGTCCCCGGACAGGGATGATGGAGACCCAGTACTTC
J gene: TRBJ2-3; V gene: TRBV7-2; clone size: many; D gene: TRBD1; CDR3 protein: CASSLGQGAGDTQYF; CDR3 DNA: TGTGCCAGCAGCTTAGGCCAGGGGGCTGGCGATACGCAGTATTTT